The text below deals with one T cell receptor beta chain. In the authors' methods: Reference gene primer amplification gave estimated nucleated cell counts. Data came from immunoSEQ multiplex PCR; TCRdb stores just in-frame clones and leaves some out. D and trimming come from the DNA, and the V and J calls and clone size come from that table. The sample contains roughly 450,000 clones, 90% of which appear only once. The data were obtained in a study of blood T cell repertoires in COVID-19. The CDR3 has 13 amino acids. CDR1 is SNHLY, CDR2 FYNNEI, per germline. V lost 1 base to trimming and J lost 2 bases, with 5 bases between them. Participant ages covered roughly 18 to 89 years across 24 US areas.

The chain has TRBV2 and TRBJ1-1; D remains unclear. Source material: PBMCs or T cells enriched from blood (not recorded which). This sequence originates from a man aged 18 to 29 who had recovered from COVID-19. The CDR3 DNA reads TGTGCCAGCAGTGAAGTGTCTAACACTGAAGCTTTCTTT. Translated, it gives CASSEVSNTEAFF.